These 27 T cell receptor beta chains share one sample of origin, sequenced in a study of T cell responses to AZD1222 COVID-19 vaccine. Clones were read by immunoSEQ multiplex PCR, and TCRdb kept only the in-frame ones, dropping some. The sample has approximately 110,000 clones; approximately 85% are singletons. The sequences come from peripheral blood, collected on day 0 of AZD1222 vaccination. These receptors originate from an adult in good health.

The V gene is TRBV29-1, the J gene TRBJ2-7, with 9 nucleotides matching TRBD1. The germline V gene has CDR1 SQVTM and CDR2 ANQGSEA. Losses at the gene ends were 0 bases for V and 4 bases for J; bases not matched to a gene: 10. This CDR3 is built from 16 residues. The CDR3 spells CSVEEGGTGKAYEQYF. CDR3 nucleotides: TGCAGCGTTGAAGAAGGGGGGACAGGGAAGGCTTACGAGCAGTACTTC.

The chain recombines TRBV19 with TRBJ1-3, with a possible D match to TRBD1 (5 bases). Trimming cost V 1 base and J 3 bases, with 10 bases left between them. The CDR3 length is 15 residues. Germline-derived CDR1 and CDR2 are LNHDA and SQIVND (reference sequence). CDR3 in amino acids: CASSIGGTHGNTIYF. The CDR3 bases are TGTGCCAGTAGTATAGGAGGGACCCATGGAAACACCATATATTTT.

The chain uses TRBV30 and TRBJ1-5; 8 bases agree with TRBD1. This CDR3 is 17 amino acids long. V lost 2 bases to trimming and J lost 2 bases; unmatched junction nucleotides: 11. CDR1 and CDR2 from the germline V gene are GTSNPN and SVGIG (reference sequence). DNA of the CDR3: TGTGCCTGGAGTTCAGCCGGCAGGGGGCGAGGCAATCAGCCCCAGCATTTT. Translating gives CAWSSAGRGRGNQPQHF.

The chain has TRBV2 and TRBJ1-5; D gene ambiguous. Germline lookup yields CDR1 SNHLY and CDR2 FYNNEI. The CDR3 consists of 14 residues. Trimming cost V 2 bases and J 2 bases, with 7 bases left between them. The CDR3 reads CASSEQRGNQPQHF. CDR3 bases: TGTGCCAGCAGTGAACAGAGGGGCAATCAGCCCCAGCATTTT.

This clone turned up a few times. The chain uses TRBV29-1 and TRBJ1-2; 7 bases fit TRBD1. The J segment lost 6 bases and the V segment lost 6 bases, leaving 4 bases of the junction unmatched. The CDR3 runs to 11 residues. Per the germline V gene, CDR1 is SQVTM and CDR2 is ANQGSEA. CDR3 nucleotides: TGCAGCGTGACAGGGAGGGATGGCTACACCTTC. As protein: CSVTGRDGYTF.

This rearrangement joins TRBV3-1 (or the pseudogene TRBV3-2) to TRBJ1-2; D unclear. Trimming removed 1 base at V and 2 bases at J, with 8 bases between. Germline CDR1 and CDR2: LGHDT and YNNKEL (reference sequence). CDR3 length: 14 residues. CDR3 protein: CASSQGTMNYGYTF. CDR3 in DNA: TGTGCCAGCAGCCAAGGTACAATGAACTATGGCTACACCTTC.

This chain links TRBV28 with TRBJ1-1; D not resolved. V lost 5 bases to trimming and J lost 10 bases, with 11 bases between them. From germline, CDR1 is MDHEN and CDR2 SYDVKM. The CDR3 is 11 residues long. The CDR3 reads CASSNWMGAFF. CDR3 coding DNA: TGTGCCAGCAGTAATTGGATGGGAGCTTTCTTT.

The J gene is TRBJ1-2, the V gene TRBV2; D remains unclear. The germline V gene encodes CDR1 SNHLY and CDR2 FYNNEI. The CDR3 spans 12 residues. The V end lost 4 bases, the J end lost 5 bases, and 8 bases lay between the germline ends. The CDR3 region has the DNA TGTGCCAGCAGTGGGGGTGAATATGGCTACACCTTC. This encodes CASSGGEYGYTF.

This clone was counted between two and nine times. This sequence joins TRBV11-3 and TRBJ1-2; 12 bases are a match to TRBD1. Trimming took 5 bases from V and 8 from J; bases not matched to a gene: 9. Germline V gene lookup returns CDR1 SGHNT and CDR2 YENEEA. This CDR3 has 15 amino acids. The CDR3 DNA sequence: TGTGCCAGCAGCCAGCCGGGACAGGGGGCAGGAGGCTACACCTTC. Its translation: CASSQPGQGAGGYTF.

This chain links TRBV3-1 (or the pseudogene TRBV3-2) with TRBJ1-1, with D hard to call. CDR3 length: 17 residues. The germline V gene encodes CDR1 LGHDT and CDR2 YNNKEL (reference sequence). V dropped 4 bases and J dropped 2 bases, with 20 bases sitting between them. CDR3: CASSPSLRQSFNTEAFF. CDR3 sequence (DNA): TGTGCCAGCAGCCCCAGCCTGCGTCAGTCTTTTAACACTGAAGCTTTCTTT.

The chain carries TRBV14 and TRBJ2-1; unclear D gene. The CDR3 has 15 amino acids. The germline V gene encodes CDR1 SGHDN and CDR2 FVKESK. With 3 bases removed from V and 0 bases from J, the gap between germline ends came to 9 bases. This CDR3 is CASSHVTHSYNEQFF. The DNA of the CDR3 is TGTGCCAGCAGCCATGTGACTCACTCCTACAATGAGCAGTTCTTC.

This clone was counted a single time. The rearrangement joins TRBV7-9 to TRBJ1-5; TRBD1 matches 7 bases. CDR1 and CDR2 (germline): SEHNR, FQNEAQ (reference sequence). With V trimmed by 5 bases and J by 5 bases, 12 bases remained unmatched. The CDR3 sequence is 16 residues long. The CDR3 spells CASSTRGIGTDQPQHF. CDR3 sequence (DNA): TGTGCCAGCAGCACAAGAGGGATAGGGACAGATCAGCCCCAGCATTTT.

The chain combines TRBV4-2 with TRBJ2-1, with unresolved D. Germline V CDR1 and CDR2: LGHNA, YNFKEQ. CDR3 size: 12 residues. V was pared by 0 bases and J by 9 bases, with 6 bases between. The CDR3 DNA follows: TGTGCCAGCAGCCAAGAGGTCGGTGAGCAGTTCTTC. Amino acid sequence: CASSQEVGEQFF.

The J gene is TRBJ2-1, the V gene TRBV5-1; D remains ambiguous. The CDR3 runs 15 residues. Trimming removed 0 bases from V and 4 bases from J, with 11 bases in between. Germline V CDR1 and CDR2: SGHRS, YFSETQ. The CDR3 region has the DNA TGCGCCAGCAGCTTGGTAGAAGGGCCTTACAATGAGCAGTTCTTC. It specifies CASSLVEGPYNEQFF.

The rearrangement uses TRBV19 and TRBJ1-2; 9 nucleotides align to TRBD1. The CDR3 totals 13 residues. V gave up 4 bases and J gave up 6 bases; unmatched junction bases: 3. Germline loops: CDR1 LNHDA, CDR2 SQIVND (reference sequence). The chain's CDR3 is CASSTDRGDGYTF. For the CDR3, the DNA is TGTGCCAGTAGTACGGACAGGGGTGATGGCTACACCTTC.

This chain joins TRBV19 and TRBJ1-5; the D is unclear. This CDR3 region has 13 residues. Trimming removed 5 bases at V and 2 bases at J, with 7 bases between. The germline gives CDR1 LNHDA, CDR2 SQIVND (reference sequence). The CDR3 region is CASSESGNQPQHF. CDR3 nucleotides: TGTGCCAGTAGTGAATCGGGCAATCAGCCCCAGCATTTT.

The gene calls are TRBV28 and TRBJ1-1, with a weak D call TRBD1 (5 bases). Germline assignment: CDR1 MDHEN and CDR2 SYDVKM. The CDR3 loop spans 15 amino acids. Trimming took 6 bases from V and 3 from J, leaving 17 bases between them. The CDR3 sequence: CASSRAGPDYTEAFF. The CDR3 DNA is TGTGCCAGCAGCCGAGCGGGGCCGGATTACACTGAAGCTTTCTTT.

CDR3 loop: CASSQLGGADTQYF. CDR3 DNA sequence: TGTGCCAGCAGCCAACTAGGAGGGGCAGATACGCAGTATTTT. V is TRBV3-1 (or the pseudogene TRBV3-2) and J is TRBJ2-3, with D possibly being TRBD2 (6 bases). The CDR3 spans 14 residues. The germline CDR1 and CDR2 sequences are LGHDT and YNNKEL (reference sequence). V lost 2 bases and J 4 bases, leaving 10 bases between the germline ends.

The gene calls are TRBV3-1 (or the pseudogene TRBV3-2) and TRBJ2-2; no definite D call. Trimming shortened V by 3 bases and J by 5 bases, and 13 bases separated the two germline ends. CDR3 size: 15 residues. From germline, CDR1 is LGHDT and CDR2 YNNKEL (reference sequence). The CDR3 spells CASSHNPAGTGELFF. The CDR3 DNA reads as TGTGCCAGCAGCCACAACCCCGCAGGAACCGGGGAGCTGTTTTTT.

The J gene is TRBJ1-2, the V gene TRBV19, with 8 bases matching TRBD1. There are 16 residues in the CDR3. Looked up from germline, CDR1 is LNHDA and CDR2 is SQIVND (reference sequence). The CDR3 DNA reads TGTGCTAGCAGAACGGACAGGGCGGAGAATAACTATGGCTACACCTTC. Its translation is CASRTDRAENNYGYTF.

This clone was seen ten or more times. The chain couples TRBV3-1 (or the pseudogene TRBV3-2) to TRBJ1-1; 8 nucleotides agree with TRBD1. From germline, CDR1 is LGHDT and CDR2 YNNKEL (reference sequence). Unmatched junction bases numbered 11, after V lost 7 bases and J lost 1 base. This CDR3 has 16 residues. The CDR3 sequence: CASTLTPGGGNTEAFF. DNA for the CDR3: TGTGCCAGCACCCTCACCCCAGGGGGCGGGAACACTGAAGCTTTCTTT.

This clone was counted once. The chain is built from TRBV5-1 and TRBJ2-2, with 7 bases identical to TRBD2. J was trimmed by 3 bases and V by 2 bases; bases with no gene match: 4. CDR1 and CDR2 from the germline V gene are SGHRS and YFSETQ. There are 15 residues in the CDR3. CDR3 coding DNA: TGCGCCAGCAGCTTAGGTCTAGCGGACACCGGGGAGCTGTTTTTT. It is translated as CASSLGLADTGELFF.

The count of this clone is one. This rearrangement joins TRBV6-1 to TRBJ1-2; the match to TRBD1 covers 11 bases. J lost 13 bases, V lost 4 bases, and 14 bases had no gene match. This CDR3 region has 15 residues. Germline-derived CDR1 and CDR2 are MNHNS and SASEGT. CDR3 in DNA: TGTGCCAGCAGTGGCCCTTGGACAGGGGGCGGGCAAAGCACCTTC. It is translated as CASSGPWTGGGQSTF.

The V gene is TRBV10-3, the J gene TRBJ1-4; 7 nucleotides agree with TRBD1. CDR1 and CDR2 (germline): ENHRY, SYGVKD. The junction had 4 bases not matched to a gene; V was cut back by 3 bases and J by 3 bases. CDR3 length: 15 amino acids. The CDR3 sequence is CAISDPTGPNEKLFF. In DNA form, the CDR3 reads TGTGCCATCAGTGACCCGACAGGGCCTAATGAAAAACTGTTTTTT.

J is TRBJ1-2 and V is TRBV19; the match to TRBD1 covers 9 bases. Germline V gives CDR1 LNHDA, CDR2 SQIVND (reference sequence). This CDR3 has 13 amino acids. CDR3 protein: CAIGRDRDYGYTF. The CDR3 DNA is TGTGCGATCGGGCGGGACAGGGACTATGGCTACACCTTC.

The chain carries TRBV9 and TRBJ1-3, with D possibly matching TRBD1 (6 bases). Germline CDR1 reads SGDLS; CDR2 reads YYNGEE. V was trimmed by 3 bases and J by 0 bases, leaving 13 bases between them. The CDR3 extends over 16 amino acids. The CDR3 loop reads CASSGTVFDSGNTIYF. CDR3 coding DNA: TGTGCCAGCAGCGGGACAGTTTTCGACTCTGGAAACACCATATATTTT.

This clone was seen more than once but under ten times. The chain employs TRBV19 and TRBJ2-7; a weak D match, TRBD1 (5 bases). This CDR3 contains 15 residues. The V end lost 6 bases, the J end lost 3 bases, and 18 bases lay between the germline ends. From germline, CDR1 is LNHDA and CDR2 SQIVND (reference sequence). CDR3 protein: CASSPTTVRRYEQYF. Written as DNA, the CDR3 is TGTGCCAGTAGCCCAACGACAGTACGCCGCTACGAGCAGTACTTC.